This TCR beta chain was sequenced for a study of TIL therapy for anti-PD-1-resistant metastatic lung cancer listed by TCRdb under 2021. In terms of the full investigation: Before any PD-1/PD-L1 blockade was given, tumors were harvested, nivolumab was then administered, and patients who progressed went on to receive lymphodepletion, an infusion of expanded TIL, and IL-2. Among the enrolled patients, the median age was around 56 years (range about 35-75), and the median tumor PD-L1 proportion score was more than 4.5%. The cohort was composed predominantly of lung adenocarcinoma, with four EGFR-mutant and two ALK-rearranged tumors included, and half of patients were identified as current or former smokers. A median non-synonymous tumor mutation burden of under 1.9 mutations per megabase was determined across the cohort by whole-exome sequencing. T cell receptor beta sequencing of tumor and peripheral blood was used to follow clonotypes across the tumor, the expanded TIL product and serial blood samples.

The time point label, read with the paper, signifies: pre-treatment sample, taken before nivolumab and TIL therapy. A phase I trial run at two centers enrolled adults with stage 4 NSCLC between late 2017 and early 2020. The samples were drawn from an open-label, single-arm phase I trial testing tumor-infiltrating lymphocyte therapy combined with nivolumab in advanced non-small cell lung cancer. Mononuclear cells from blood collected in EDTA tubes were isolated on a Ficoll gradient and snap-frozen as pellets, and DNA was then extracted using a Qiagen mini-prep kit. Regarding this clone: The antigen it recognizes is unknown. No per-base quality is available; no much larger clone lies one base away.

The immunoSEQ v3 hsTCRB kit was used to amplify TCR beta CDR3 regions from genomic DNA through bias-controlled multiplex PCR. TCR libraries were sequenced on an Illumina NextSeq 500 to around 1.8 million read pairs for survey level or 5-6 million for deep level. The published analysis was carried out like this. V, D and J genes were assigned, non-productive sequences were removed, and clonality was reported by immunoSEQ Analyzer software. Repertoires were compared using productive Simpson clonality and Morisita overlap index of productive TRB rearrangements between infused TIL and blood. Absolute clonotype counts in blood were estimated as lymphocyte count times CD3+ fraction times the clone's productive frequency. TCRdb mirrors the immuneACCESS table, restricted to in-frame sequences. Some clones are absent from its copies; in checked studies, under half trace to an unresolved V gene, and the reason for the others is unknown. The DNA was the basis for D and trimming; V, J and clone size are from that table. The sample data list approximately 50,000 clones, and 75% to 90% of these were observed just once. Together, the top ten hold roughly 3% of the sample.

CDR1 SGHVS and CDR2 FNYEAQ are derived from the germline V gene. From the cysteine up to the phenylalanine, the CDR3 has a length of 15 residues. The entry retains the CDR3 DNA only, 45 bases that are in frame from base 1. Germline trimming: 5 bases from V, 4 bases from J; junction bases outside gene matches: 5. The paper as a whole reports these results and caveats: The baseline peripheral repertoire was partially replaced by infused TIL clonotypes, which then decayed over months, and no apparent association between persistence and response was found. The study protocol defined all tumor marker inferences as exploratory. Generalizability was limited because the cohort was highly selected, with more treatment-naive, never-smoker and oncogene-addicted patients included than is typical.

This sample comprised blood, obtained at baseline. This receptor was identified in a person aged 30 to 80 with non-small cell lung cancer. The sequence is built from TRBV7-6 and TRBJ2-2; TRBD1 fits 9 bases in the junction. The nucleotides are TGTGCCAGCAGCCTGGGACAGGGAGGCACCGGGGAGCTGTTTTTT. It translates as CASSLGQGGTGELFF. When the CDR3 is completed using the reference TRBV7-6 and TRBJ2-2 genes on either side, the full variable domain is GAGVSQSPRYKVTKRGQDVALRCDPISGHVSLYWYRQALGQGPEFLTYFNYEAQQDKSGLPNDRFSAERPEGSISTLTIQRTEQRDSAMYRCASSLGQGGTGELFFGEGSRLTVL.